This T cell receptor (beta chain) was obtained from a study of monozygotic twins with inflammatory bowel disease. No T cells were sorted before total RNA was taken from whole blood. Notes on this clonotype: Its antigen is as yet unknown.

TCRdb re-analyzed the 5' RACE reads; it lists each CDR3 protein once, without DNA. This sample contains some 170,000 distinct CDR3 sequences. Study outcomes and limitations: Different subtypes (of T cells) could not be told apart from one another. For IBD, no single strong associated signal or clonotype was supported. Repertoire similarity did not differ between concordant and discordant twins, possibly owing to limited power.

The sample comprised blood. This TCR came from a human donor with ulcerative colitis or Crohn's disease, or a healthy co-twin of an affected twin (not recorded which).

Here the CDR3 reads CSAGHGAGGEQFF. The V and J genes are TRBV20-1 and TRBJ2-1; TCRdb proposes TRBD1, but this gene call is untestable without DNA. The CDR3 loop spans 13 amino acids. Germline values: CDR1 DFQATT, CDR2 SNEGSKA (reference sequence).